This T cell receptor beta chain originates from a study of T cell responses to AZD1222 COVID-19 vaccine. V lost 7 bases to trimming and J lost 10 bases; unmatched junction nucleotides: 23. Per germline, CDR1 MRHNA and CDR2 SNTAGT. The CDR3 has 18 amino acids. Assay: immunoSEQ multiplex PCR; the TCRdb copy retains only in-frame clones and omits some. The sample shows some 150,000 clones, more than 80% of them seen only once. This sample comprised peripheral blood, obtained 28 days after the second dose of the MenACWY control vaccine. V usage is TRBV6-4 and J usage is TRBJ2-1; 9 bases are a match to TRBD1. This clonotype originated in an adult who received the MenACWY meningococcal vaccine as a control. CDR3 amino acids: CASTVPSRDRAPPIEQFF. The CDR3, as DNA: TGTGCCAGCACCGTTCCCTCCCGGGACAGGGCCCCCCCAATAGAGCAGTTCTTC.